One T cell receptor (beta chain) is described in this entry. CDR3 size: 15 residues. Between the trimmed V and J ends, which lost 3 bases and 4 bases, there was a span of 15 bases. Germline V lookup: CDR1 LNHDA, CDR2 SQIVND (reference sequence). This entry belongs to a study of T cells after yellow fever vaccination. Study-level findings and limits: The appearance of a small share of clonotypes in both CD4 and CD8 compartments was observed. Clones from primary vaccination mostly reappeared after the booster (roughly 97% CD4, just over 85% CD8).

In TCRdb, the 5' RACE reads were re-called with MiXCR into one record per CDR3 protein. The sample yields tens of thousands of distinct CDR3 sequences, 10% to 15% seen once. The chain is built from TRBV19 and TRBJ1-1; D gene uncertain. The TCR was taken from a man younger than 35 who received the YFV17D yellow fever vaccine. This sample comprised CD8+ T cells not binding an NS4B(214-222) dextramer, sorted from PBMCs, obtained more than 20 days after the first yellow fever vaccination. The DNA of the CDR3 is TGTGCCAGTAGTATTGAGGAGGGTAGGAGCACTGAAGCTTTCTTT. It encodes CASSIEEGRSTEAFF. Filled out from reference TRBV19 and TRBJ1-1, the complete variable domain reads DGGITQSPKYLFRKEGQNVTLSCEQNLNHDAMYWYRQDPGQGLRLIYYSQIVNDFQKGDIAEGYSVSREKKESFPLTVTSAQKNPTAFYLCASSIEEGRSTEAFFGQGTRLTVV.